The sequence of this T cell receptor beta chain was determined in a study of blood T cell repertoires in COVID-19. Background on the study: The study drew acute and convalescent COVID-19 samples from the United States, Italy and Spain.

In the study's own analysis: The authors estimated nucleated cell counts from reference gene primer amplification. Clones were sequenced by immunoSEQ multiplex PCR, and TCRdb holds only the in-frame ones, with some missing. V and J calls and clone size come straight from that table; D and trimming were deduced from the DNA. The table includes about 250,000 clones, 80% to 90% detected once. For this clone: Other DNA sequences of this sample code for an identical CDR3.

The participants were between about 18 and 90 years old and came from about two dozen US areas. Before being deemed recovered, Cohort 3 donors had two negative PCRs, clearance, or symptom resolution. V gave up 8 bases and J gave up 5 bases, with 12 bases separating them. CDR1 and CDR2 (germline): SEHNR, FQNEAQ (reference sequence). The CDR3 consists of 12 residues. Sequencing was carried out using PBMCs or T cells enriched from blood (not recorded which). The TCR was taken from a woman under 40 who had recovered from COVID-19. The V call is TRBV7-9, the J call TRBJ1-1; the D is unclear. Written as DNA, the CDR3 is TGTGCCAGCCGCGCGGGTGGGACTGAAGCTTTCTTT. It encodes CASRAGGTEAFF.